This TCR beta chain was recorded in a study of OX40 agonist ivuxolimab in advanced cancers. Study-wide context: The patients' treatment was ivuxolimab, an agonistic anti-OX40 (CD134) antibody. Findings and caveats of the study: Expanded clones tended on average to be more numerous among CD8+ T cells than CD4+.

The germline CDR1 and CDR2 sequences are SGHKS and YYEKEE (reference sequence). The CDR3 is made up of 17 amino acids. V lost 2 bases to trimming and J lost 5 bases; unmatched junction nucleotides: 7. About this clone itself: Its target is unknown.

Measured with immunoSEQ multiplex PCR; TCRdb has only the in-frame clones, and not every one. The sample holds 42,000 or so clones, 80% to 90% seen once. The source was CD4+ or CD8+ T cells sorted from blood, collected in a trial of the OX40 agonist ivuxolimab. This TCR derives from an adult with an advanced solid tumor such as melanoma, head and neck, liver or kidney cancer. This rearrangement joins TRBV5-5 to TRBJ1-4; 12 nucleotides match TRBD1. The DNA of the CDR3 is TGTGCCAGCAGCTTACGGGACAGGGGGCCAGGGAATGAAAAACTGTTTTTT. It specifies CASSLRDRGPGNEKLFF.